This T cell receptor (beta chain) was identified during a study of cytomegalovirus exposure and HLA in healthy donors. The CDR3 is made up of 19 amino acids. The study's findings and limits: Earlier analysis yielded a pattern in which most TCR beta V segments were productive about 87% or about 30% of the time. Immune exposure was documented only through CMV serostatus.

About this clone: Its specificity is unknown.

It was with 60 Vbeta and 13 Jbeta primers that the PCR ran. Profiling relied on immunoSEQ multiplex PCR, and the TCRdb table lists in-frame clones only, not all of them. The data contain 90,000 to 130,000 clones, more than 70% of them singletons. The V call is TRBV21-1, the J call TRBJ2-2; the DNA was not compared with TRBD2, the D call given in the table. TRBV21-1 counts as a pseudogene. The sequence was obtained from a woman in her sixties in good health and CMV-seropositive. The material sequenced was PBMCs. The CDR3 nucleotides are TGTGCCAGCAGCAAATTAAGGCCCTCGGAGGGCGCGAACACCGGGGAGCTGTTTTTT. As protein: CASSKLRPSEGANTGELFF.